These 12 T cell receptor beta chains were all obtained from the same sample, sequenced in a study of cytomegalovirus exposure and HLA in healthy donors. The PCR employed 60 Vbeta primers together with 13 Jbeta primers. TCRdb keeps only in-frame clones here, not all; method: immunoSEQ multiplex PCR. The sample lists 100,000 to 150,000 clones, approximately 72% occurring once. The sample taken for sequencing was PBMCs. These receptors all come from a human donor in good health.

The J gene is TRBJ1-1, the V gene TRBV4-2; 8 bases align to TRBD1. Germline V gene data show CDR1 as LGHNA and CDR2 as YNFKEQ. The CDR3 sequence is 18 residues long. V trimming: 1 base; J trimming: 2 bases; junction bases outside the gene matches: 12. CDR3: CASSQAVNRQGTNTEAFF. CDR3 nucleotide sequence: TGTGCCAGCAGCCAAGCAGTCAACCGACAGGGGACTAACACTGAAGCTTTCTTT.

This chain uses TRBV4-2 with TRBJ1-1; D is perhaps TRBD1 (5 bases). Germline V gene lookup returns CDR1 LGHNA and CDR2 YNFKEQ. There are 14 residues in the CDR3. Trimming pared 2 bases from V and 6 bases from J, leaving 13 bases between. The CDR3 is CASSQTRVGSEAFF. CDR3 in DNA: TGTGCCAGCAGCCAAACCAGGGTGGGATCTGAAGCTTTCTTT.

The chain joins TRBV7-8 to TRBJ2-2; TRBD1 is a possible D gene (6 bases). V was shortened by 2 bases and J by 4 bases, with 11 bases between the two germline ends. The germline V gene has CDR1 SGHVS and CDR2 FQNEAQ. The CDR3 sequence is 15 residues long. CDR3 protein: CASSLWRGGTGELFF. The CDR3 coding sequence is TGTGCCAGCAGCTTATGGCGAGGGGGCACCGGGGAGCTGTTTTTT.

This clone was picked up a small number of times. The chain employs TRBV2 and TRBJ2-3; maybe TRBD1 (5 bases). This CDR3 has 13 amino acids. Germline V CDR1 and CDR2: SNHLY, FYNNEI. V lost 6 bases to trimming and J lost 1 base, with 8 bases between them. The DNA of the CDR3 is TGTGCCAGCAGAGGGGTCCGCACAGATACGCAGTATTTT. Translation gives CASRGVRTDTQYF.

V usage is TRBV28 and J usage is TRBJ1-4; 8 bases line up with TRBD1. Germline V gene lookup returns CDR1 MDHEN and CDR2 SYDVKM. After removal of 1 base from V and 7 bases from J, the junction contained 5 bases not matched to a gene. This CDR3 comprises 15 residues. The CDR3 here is CASSLSPGGGEKLFF. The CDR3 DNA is TGTGCCAGCAGTTTATCCCCAGGGGGCGGTGAAAAACTGTTTTTT.

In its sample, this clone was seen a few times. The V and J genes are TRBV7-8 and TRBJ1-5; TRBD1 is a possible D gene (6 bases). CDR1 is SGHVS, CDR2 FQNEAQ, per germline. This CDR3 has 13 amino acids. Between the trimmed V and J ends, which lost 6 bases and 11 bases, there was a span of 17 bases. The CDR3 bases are TGTGCCAGCAGGGTAGGGGGAACCGGGGCCCAGCATTTT. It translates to CASRVGGTGAQHF.

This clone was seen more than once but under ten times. CDR3 sequence: CASGLAGVYEQFF. In DNA form, the CDR3 reads TGTGCCAGCGGTCTAGCGGGAGTATATGAGCAGTTCTTC. The chain combines TRBV6-5 with TRBJ2-1; 10 nucleotides align to TRBD2. Trimming cost V 8 bases and J 8 bases; bases outside gene matches: 6. Germline assignment: CDR1 MNHEY and CDR2 SVGAGI. This CDR3 has 13 amino acids.

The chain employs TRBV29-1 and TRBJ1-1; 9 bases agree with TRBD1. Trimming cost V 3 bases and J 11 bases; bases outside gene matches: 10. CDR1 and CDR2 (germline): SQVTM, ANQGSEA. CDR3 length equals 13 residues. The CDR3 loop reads CSVDIVTGQGAFF. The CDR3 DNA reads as TGCAGCGTTGATATCGTTACGGGACAGGGTGCTTTCTTT.

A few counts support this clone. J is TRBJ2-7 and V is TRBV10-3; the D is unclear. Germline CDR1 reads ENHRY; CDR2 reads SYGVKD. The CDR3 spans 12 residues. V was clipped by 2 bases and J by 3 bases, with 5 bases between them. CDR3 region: CAISEAIYEQYF. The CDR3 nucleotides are TGTGCCATCAGTGAGGCGATCTACGAGCAGTACTTC.

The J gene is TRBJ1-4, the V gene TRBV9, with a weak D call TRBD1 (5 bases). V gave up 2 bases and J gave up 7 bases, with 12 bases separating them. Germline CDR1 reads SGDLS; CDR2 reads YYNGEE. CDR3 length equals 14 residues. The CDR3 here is CASSVNRYPEKLFF. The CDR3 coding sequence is TGTGCCAGCAGCGTCAACAGGTATCCTGAAAAACTGTTTTTT.

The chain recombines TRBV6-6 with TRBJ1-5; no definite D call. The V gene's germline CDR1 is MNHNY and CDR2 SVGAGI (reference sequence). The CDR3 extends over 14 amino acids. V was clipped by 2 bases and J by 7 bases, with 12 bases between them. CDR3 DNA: TGTGCCAGCAGTTACCCCCACTACGAACAGCCCCAGCATTTT. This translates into CASSYPHYEQPQHF.

In DNA, the CDR3 is TGTGCCAGCAGCCTAACCTTTCGGGGGAAGGGCGAGCAGTACTTC. It is translated as CASSLTFRGKGEQYF. The chain joins TRBV13 to TRBJ2-7, with D tentatively TRBD2 (6 bases). Germline lookup yields CDR1 PRHDT and CDR2 FYEKMQ (reference sequence). V lost 5 bases, J lost 6 bases, and 20 bases lay in between. This CDR3 is 15 amino acids long. Drawing the rest from reference TRBV13 and TRBJ2-7, the complete variable domain is AAGVIQSPRHLIKEKRETATLKCYPIPRHDTVYWYQQGPGQDPQFLISFYEKMQSDKGSIPDRFSAQQFSDYHSELNMSSLELGDSALYFCASSLTFRGKGEQYFGPGTRLTVT.